This T cell receptor (beta chain) was profiled in a study of T cell repertoires in cytomegalovirus infection. Background on the study: From public TCR beta signatures came an indication of both CMV infection and matching HLA type.

There are many counts of this clonotype. Its specificity is not known. Whole-study findings and limits: Clonotype analysis showed dominance of the ex vivo response by HLA-C-restricted CMV-specific TCR beta clonotypes. Adding up the frequency of public TCR beta families identified people who carried CMV plus the relevant HLA.

A single record per CDR3 protein comes from TCRdb applying MiXCR to the reads. The sample shows about 250,000 distinct CDR3 sequences, 6% to 8% of them seen only once. V dropped 4 bases and J dropped 2 bases, with 25 bases sitting between them. This CDR3 has 19 amino acids. Germline V gene data show CDR1 as SGHRS and CDR2 as YFSETQ. The material sequenced was PBMCs. The clonotype originates from a human donor in good health (CMV status not recorded). Some clones in this sample may be carry-over from other donors' samples. This chain uses TRBV5-1 with TRBJ2-1; D could derive from TRBD1 or TRBD2 (5 bases each). CDR3 nucleotides: TGCGCCAGCAGCGCGGACCGGGACCTAAAAGGAGCCACCTACAATGAGCAGTTCTTC. Translating gives CASSADRDLKGATYNEQFF. The full variable domain, with the rest looked up from reference TRBV5-1 and TRBJ2-1, is KAGVTQTPRYLIKTRGQQVTLSCSPISGHRSVSWYQQTPGQGLQFLFEYFSETQRNKGNFPGRFSGRQFSNSRSEMNVSTLELGDSALYLCASSADRDLKGATYNEQFFGPGTRLTVL.